A selection of T cell receptor beta chains follows, all from one sample in a study of neurological immune-mediated disorders. TCRdb independently ran MiXCR on the 5' RACE reads; one entry per CDR3 protein. Among roughly 65,000 distinct CDR3 sequences, approximately 4.2% were seen once, and the ten largest hold around 2.7%. Sequencing was performed on PBMCs. These receptor sequences come from a man aged 45-65 years with multiple sclerosis. CDR3s include the opening cysteine and the closing phenylalanine or tryptophan. The D gene is left open where the match is weak. The size of a clone is reported for some rows only, either as once, few or many, or as a class for expanded clones.

size: many; V: TRBV4-1; D: TRBD1; J: TRBJ1-1; DNA: TGCGCCAGCAGCCAAAGACAGGGGAACACTGAAGCTTTCTTT; CDR3: CASSQRQGNTEAFF
size: few; V: TRBV3-1; D: .; J: TRBJ2-1; DNA: TGTGCCAGCAGCCCGAGGGGCTACTCCTACAATGAGCAGTTCTTC; CDR3: CASSPRGYSYNEQFF
size: .; V: TRBV12-3/TRBV12-4; D: TRBD1; J: TRBJ2-4; DNA: TGTGCCAGCAGTTCCGCCGGGACAGGGGACCTAGTCATTCAGTACTTC; CDR3: CASSSAGTGDLVIQYF
size: many; V: TRBV20-1; D: TRBD2; J: TRBJ2-5; DNA: TGCAGTGCTAGAAGGCCGCAAGCGGGGGGCTTAGAGACCCAGTACTTC; CDR3: CSARRPQAGGLETQYF
size: many; V: TRBV20-1; D: TRBD1; J: TRBJ1-5; DNA: TGCAGTGCTAGGACGGGACAGGGGGCGCTGAGCAATCAGCCCCAGCATTTT; CDR3: CSARTGQGALSNQPQHF
size: many; V: TRBV12-3/TRBV12-4; D: TRBD2; J: TRBJ2-5; DNA: TGTGCCAGCAGGGGGGGGGACCAAGAGACCCAGTACTTC; CDR3: CASRGGDQETQYF
size: many; V: TRBV5-1; D: TRBD1; J: TRBJ1-3; DNA: TGCGCCAGCAGCCTCCCCCGGACAGGGGATGGAAACACCATATATTTT; CDR3: CASSLPRTGDGNTIYF
size: many; V: TRBV7-2; D: .; J: TRBJ2-5; DNA: TGTGCCAGCAGCACCTGGGGCAGGGGCAGGGCAGAGACCCAGTACTTC; CDR3: CASSTWGRGRAETQYF
size: many; V: TRBV7-9; D: .; J: TRBJ2-7; DNA: TGTGCCAGCAGCGACACGGGCCCGGGGGACGAGCAGTACTTC; CDR3: CASSDTGPGDEQYF
size: many; V: TRBV29-1; D: .; J: TRBJ2-1; DNA: TGCAGCGTTGGTGGAGGTCAGAGCTCCTACAATGAGCAGTTCTTC; CDR3: CSVGGGQSSYNEQFF
size: many; V: TRBV9; D: .; J: TRBJ1-3; DNA: TGTGCCAGCAGCTCGACGCACTCTGGAAACACCATATATTTT; CDR3: CASSSTHSGNTIYF
size: many; V: TRBV20-1; D: TRBD2; J: TRBJ2-2; DNA: TGCAGTGCAAGCGGGGGGGCCGTCGGGGAGCTGTTTTTT; CDR3: CSASGGAVGELFF
size: many; V: TRBV5-6; D: TRBD2; J: TRBJ2-3; DNA: TGTGCCAGCAGCTTGAGGACTAGCGGGGGTAGTACGCAGTATTTT; CDR3: CASSLRTSGGSTQYF
size: many; V: TRBV3-1; D: .; J: TRBJ2-3; DNA: TGTGCCAGCAGCCAAGGGCTTTCCAGGTCCGGAGATACGCAGTATTTT; CDR3: CASSQGLSRSGDTQYF
size: many; V: TRBV7-9; D: .; J: TRBJ2-2; DNA: TGTGCCAGCAGCTTGGGCAGGGCCCCGGGGGAGCTGTTTTTT; CDR3: CASSLGRAPGELFF
size: few; V: TRBV29-1; D: .; J: TRBJ2-2; DNA: TGCAGCGTTGACCGATCGAACACCGGGGAGCTGTTTTTT; CDR3: CSVDRSNTGELFF
size: many; V: TRBV28; D: .; J: TRBJ2-2; DNA: TGTGCCAGCAGTTTGGGTGGATACTTTACCGGGGAGCTGTTTTTT; CDR3: CASSLGGYFTGELFF
size: many; V: TRBV7-2; D: .; J: TRBJ2-3; DNA: TGTGCCAGCAGCTTAGGGTCTGGGCTCGGACGGTATTTT; CDR3: CASSLGSGLGRYF
size: few; V: TRBV3-1; D: TRBD2; J: TRBJ2-3; DNA: TGTGCCAGCAGCACTCAGCGGGGGTGGACAGATACGCAGTATTTT; CDR3: CASSTQRGWTDTQYF
size: many; V: TRBV4-1; D: .; J: TRBJ2-3; DNA: TGCGCCAGCAGCCAAGAGGGCCTAGCCTATACGCAGTATTTT; CDR3: CASSQEGLAYTQYF
size: many; V: TRBV5-1; D: .; J: TRBJ2-1; DNA: TGCGCCAGCAGCTTGGCCCAGCTGACTGAGCAGTTCTTC; CDR3: CASSLAQLTEQFF
size: many; V: TRBV2; D: TRBD2; J: TRBJ2-3; DNA: TGTGCCAGCAGTGACTGGACTAGCGACTATTCAGATACGCAGTATTTT; CDR3: CASSDWTSDYSDTQYF
size: many; V: TRBV7-6; D: .; J: TRBJ2-5; DNA: TGTGCCAGCAGCTCCCTAGGACAGCCCCAAGAGACCCAGTACTTC; CDR3: CASSSLGQPQETQYF
size: many; V: TRBV7-3; D: TRBD1; J: TRBJ2-3; DNA: TGTGCCAGCAGCCAGGACAGGCTGAGCACAGATACGCAGTATTTT; CDR3: CASSQDRLSTDTQYF
size: many; V: TRBV7-2; D: TRBD2; J: TRBJ2-5; DNA: TGTGCCAGCAGCCATGGACTAGCGGGGGTATTACAAGAGACCCAGTACTTC; CDR3: CASSHGLAGVLQETQYF
size: many; V: TRBV7-9; D: .; J: TRBJ2-4; DNA: TGTGCCAGCAGCTTAGAGGGGGGGGACAGTGTCAACATTCAGTACTTC; CDR3: CASSLEGGDSVNIQYF
size: many; V: TRBV4-1; D: .; J: TRBJ2-7; DNA: TGCGCCAGCAGCCTTACCAACGGGCCGCCCTACGAGCAGTACTTC; CDR3: CASSLTNGPPYEQYF